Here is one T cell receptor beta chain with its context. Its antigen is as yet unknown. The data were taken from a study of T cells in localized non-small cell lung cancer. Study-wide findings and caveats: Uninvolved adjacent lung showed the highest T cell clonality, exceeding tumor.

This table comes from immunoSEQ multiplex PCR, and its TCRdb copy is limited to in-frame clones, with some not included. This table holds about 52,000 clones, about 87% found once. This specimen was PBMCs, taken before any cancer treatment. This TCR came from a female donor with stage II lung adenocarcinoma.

CDR3 sequence reads: CSVVVTGYTGELFF. CDR3 nucleotides: TGCAGCGTTGTGGTCACCGGTTACACCGGGGAGCTGTTTTTT. The chain employs TRBV29-1 and TRBJ2-2; unclear D gene. CDR3 length equals 14 residues. Germline-derived CDR1 and CDR2 are SQVTM and ANQGSEA. V was trimmed by 4 bases and J by 3 bases, leaving 12 bases between them.